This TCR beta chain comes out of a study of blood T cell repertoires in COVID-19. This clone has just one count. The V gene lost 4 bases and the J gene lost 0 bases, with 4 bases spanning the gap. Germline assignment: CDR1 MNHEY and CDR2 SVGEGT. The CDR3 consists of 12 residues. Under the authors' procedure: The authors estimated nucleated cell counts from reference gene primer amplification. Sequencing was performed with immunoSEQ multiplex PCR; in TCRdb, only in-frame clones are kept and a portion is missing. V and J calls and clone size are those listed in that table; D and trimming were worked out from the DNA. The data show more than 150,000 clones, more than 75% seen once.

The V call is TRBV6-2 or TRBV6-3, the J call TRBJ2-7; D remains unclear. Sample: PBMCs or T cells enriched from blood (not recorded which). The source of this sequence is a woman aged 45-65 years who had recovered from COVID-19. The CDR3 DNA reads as TGTGCCAGCAGTTCCCTCTCCTACGAGCAGTACTTC. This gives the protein CASSSLSYEQYF.